This TCR beta chain was captured in a study of brain T cells in children with intractable seizures. Surgery cases with the highest brain T cell transcript signatures were chosen for sequencing. Before surgery, patients took at least one anti-epileptic drug. The method was immunoSEQ multiplex PCR; TCRdb's version includes in-frame clones alone and lacks a portion of them. The table shows around 80,000 clones, with 91% occurring only once. The CDR3 sequence is 17 residues long. Trimming removed 4 bases from V and 1 base from J; junction bases left unmatched: 10. The V gene's germline CDR1 is SGDLS and CDR2 YYNGEE.

This specimen consisted of peripheral blood, obtained at surgery. The chain is built from TRBV9 and TRBJ2-2, with TRBD1 matching over 7 bases. The receptor was derived from a girl aged 2 to 9 with Rasmussen encephalitis and intractable seizures. CDR3 loop: CASSTFSGTVNTGELFF. CDR3 in DNA: TGTGCCAGCAGCACCTTCTCCGGGACAGTGAACACCGGGGAGCTGTTTTTT.